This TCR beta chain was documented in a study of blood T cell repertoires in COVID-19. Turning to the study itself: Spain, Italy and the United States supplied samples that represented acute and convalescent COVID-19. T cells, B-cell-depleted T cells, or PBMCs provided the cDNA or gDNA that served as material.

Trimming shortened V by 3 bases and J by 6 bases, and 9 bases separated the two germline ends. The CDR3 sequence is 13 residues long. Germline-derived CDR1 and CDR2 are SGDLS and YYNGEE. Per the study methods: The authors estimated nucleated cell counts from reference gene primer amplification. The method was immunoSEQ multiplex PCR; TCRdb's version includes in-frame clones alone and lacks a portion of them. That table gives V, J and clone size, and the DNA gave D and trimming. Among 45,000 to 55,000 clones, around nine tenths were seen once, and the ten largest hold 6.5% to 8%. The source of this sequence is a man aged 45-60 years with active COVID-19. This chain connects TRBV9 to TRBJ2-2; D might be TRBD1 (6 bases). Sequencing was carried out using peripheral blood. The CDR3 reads CASSGGQPGELFF. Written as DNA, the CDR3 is TGTGCCAGCAGCGGAGGACAGCCCGGGGAGCTGTTTTTT.